This is a list of T cell receptor beta chains from one sample in a study of Tregs in tolerant kidney transplant recipients. The method was immunoSEQ multiplex PCR; TCRdb's version includes in-frame clones alone and lacks a portion of them. The repertoire holds 95,000 to 120,000 clones, with almost 90% as singletons. The specimen comprised CD4+ T cells from blood, sampled before the transplant. These receptors were collected from a human donor who received a combined kidney and bone marrow transplant. The CDR3 runs from the conserved cysteine through the conserved F or W. The D gene is left open where the match is weak. Some rows have no size entry. The others give once, few or many, or a class for an expanded clone.

CDR3 protein: CASSSTAGSSNYGYTF
CDR3 DNA: TGTGCCAGCAGTTCTACCGCAGGGTCCTCTAACTATGGCTACACCTTC
J gene: TRBJ1-2
D gene: .
clone size: .
V gene: TRBV28

CDR3 protein: CASSRAGQLKETQYF
CDR3 DNA: TGCGCCAGCAGCCGTGCGGGACAGCTTAAAGAGACCCAGTACTTC
J gene: TRBJ2-5
D gene: .
clone size: .
V gene: TRBV4-1

CDR3 protein: CATAPGQGRTKYGYTF
CDR3 DNA: TGTGCCACCGCACCGGGACAGGGGAGAACTAAGTATGGCTACACCTTC
J gene: TRBJ1-2
D gene: TRBD1
clone size: .
V gene: TRBV15

CDR3 protein: CASSSQGESYTF
CDR3 DNA: TGTGCCAGCAGTTCGCAGGGGGAGTCCTACACCTTC
J gene: TRBJ1-2
D gene: TRBD1
clone size: .
V gene: TRBV28

CDR3 protein: CASSKGPGPIGNSPLHF
CDR3 DNA: TGTGCCAGCAGCAAAGGCCCAGGGCCTATCGGTAATTCACCCCTCCACTTT
J gene: TRBJ1-6
D gene: .
clone size: .
V gene: TRBV21-1

CDR3 protein: CASSLVGEGGQPQHF
CDR3 DNA: TGTGCCAGCAGCTTAGTTGGGGAGGGCGGACAGCCCCAGCATTTT
J gene: TRBJ1-5
D gene: .
clone size: once
V gene: TRBV7-2

CDR3 protein: CASSLAGQDHNEQFF
CDR3 DNA: TGTGCCAGCAGCTTAGCCGGACAGGACCATAATGAGCAGTTCTTC
J gene: TRBJ2-1
D gene: TRBD1
clone size: .
V gene: TRBV7-2

CDR3 protein: CASTETGLAGGANVLTF
CDR3 DNA: TGTGCCAGTACTGAAACAGGGCTAGCGGGCGGGGCCAACGTCCTGACTTTC
J gene: TRBJ2-6
D gene: TRBD2
clone size: .
V gene: TRBV19

CDR3 protein: CEGGGGYGYTF
CDR3 DNA: TGCGAAGGGGGTGGGGGATACGGCTACACCTTC
J gene: TRBJ1-2
D gene: .
clone size: few
V gene: TRBV20-1

CDR3 protein: CAWSLGGWTQYF
CDR3 DNA: TGTGCCTGGAGCCTAGGTGGGTGGACGCAGTATTTT
J gene: TRBJ2-3
D gene: .
clone size: .
V gene: TRBV30

CDR3 protein: CASTDINTGELFF
CDR3 DNA: TGTGCCAGCACGGACATAAACACCGGGGAGCTGTTTTTT
J gene: TRBJ2-2
D gene: .
clone size: few
V gene: TRBV2

CDR3 protein: CASSVGGRAWNEQFF
CDR3 DNA: TGTGCCAGCAGTGTGGGCGGGAGGGCCTGGAACGAGCAGTTCTTC
J gene: TRBJ2-1
D gene: TRBD2
clone size: .
V gene: TRBV6-1

CDR3 protein: CASSSTDSAQAFF
CDR3 DNA: TGCGCCAGCAGCTCGACGGACAGTGCCCAAGCTTTCTTT
J gene: TRBJ1-1
D gene: .
clone size: .
V gene: TRBV5-1

CDR3 protein: CASSLVFGGMNTGELFF
CDR3 DNA: TGTGCCAGCAGCTTGGTCTTCGGCGGAATGAACACCGGGGAGCTGTTTTTT
J gene: TRBJ2-2
D gene: .
clone size: .
V gene: TRBV5-5

CDR3 protein: CASSLGGQGRTNYGYTF
CDR3 DNA: TGTGCCAGCAGCTTGGGGGGACAGGGGAGAACTAACTATGGCTACACCTTC
J gene: TRBJ1-2
D gene: TRBD1
clone size: .
V gene: TRBV5-4

CDR3 protein: CSAPPSGIGYNEQFF
CDR3 DNA: TGCAGCGCCCCGCCTAGCGGGATTGGCTACAATGAGCAGTTCTTC
J gene: TRBJ2-1
D gene: TRBD2
clone size: .
V gene: TRBV29-1

CDR3 protein: CASWTGVGNQPQHF
CDR3 DNA: TGTGCCAGCTGGACAGGGGTAGGGAATCAGCCCCAGCATTTT
J gene: TRBJ1-5
D gene: TRBD1
clone size: once
V gene: TRBV2

CDR3 protein: CSVAGQGGLRTEAFF
CDR3 DNA: TGCAGCGTTGCGGGACAGGGGGGGTTGAGGACTGAAGCTTTCTTT
J gene: TRBJ1-1
D gene: TRBD1
clone size: .
V gene: TRBV29-1

CDR3 protein: CASSLTPGVAGELFF
CDR3 DNA: TGTGCCAGCTCACTTACTCCGGGGGTCGCCGGGGAGCTGTTTTTT
J gene: TRBJ2-2
D gene: .
clone size: .
V gene: TRBV18

CDR3 protein: CASSLRNRRDRGLNQPQHF
CDR3 DNA: TGTGCCAGCAGTTTAAGAAACCGTCGGGACAGGGGGCTTAATCAGCCCCAGCATTTT
J gene: TRBJ1-5
D gene: TRBD1
clone size: .
V gene: TRBV27

CDR3 protein: CASSLRWGPAGRQETQYF
CDR3 DNA: TGTGCCAGCAGCCTAAGGTGGGGACCAGCGGGAAGACAAGAGACCCAGTACTTC
J gene: TRBJ2-5
D gene: TRBD2
clone size: .
V gene: TRBV7-8

CDR3 protein: CAIARDYLYNEQFF
CDR3 DNA: TGTGCCATCGCTCGGGACTATCTATACAATGAGCAGTTCTTC
J gene: TRBJ2-1
D gene: TRBD2
clone size: .
V gene: TRBV10-3

CDR3 protein: CASSRRRPGGTEAFF
CDR3 DNA: TGCGCCAGCAGCCGGAGAAGACCGGGGGGCACTGAAGCTTTCTTT
J gene: TRBJ1-1
D gene: .
clone size: .
V gene: TRBV4-1

CDR3 protein: CASSRDRFTGELFF
CDR3 DNA: TGTGCCAGCTCACGGGACAGATTCACCGGGGAGCTGTTTTTT
J gene: TRBJ2-2
D gene: TRBD1
clone size: .
V gene: TRBV18

CDR3 protein: CASSSSLSQDTFGETQYF
CDR3 DNA: TGTGCCAGCAGCTCAAGCCTGTCACAGGACACCTTCGGAGAGACCCAGTACTTC
J gene: TRBJ2-5
D gene: .
clone size: .
V gene: TRBV7-9

CDR3 protein: CASSYSTLAGGSEQYF
CDR3 DNA: TGTGCCAGCAGTTACTCGACACTAGCGGGAGGTAGCGAGCAGTACTTC
J gene: TRBJ2-7
D gene: TRBD2
clone size: .
V gene: TRBV6-5

CDR3 protein: CASSVTQGSYGYTF
CDR3 DNA: TGCGCCAGCAGCGTGACACAGGGGAGCTATGGCTACACCTTC
J gene: TRBJ1-2
D gene: TRBD1
clone size: .
V gene: TRBV5-1

CDR3 protein: CASSPRGQISIQPQHF
CDR3 DNA: TGTGCCAGCAGTCCCAGGGGGCAGATTTCAATCCAGCCCCAGCATTTT
J gene: TRBJ1-5
D gene: TRBD1
clone size: .
V gene: TRBV27

CDR3 protein: CASSDSGQFEAFF
CDR3 DNA: TGTGCCAGCAGTGACTCGGGGCAGTTTGAAGCTTTCTTT
J gene: TRBJ1-1
D gene: .
clone size: once
V gene: TRBV6-4

CDR3 protein: CATSGGFNTEAFF
CDR3 DNA: TGTGCCACCAGCGGGGGCTTTAACACTGAAGCTTTCTTT
J gene: TRBJ1-1
D gene: .
clone size: .
V gene: TRBV15

CDR3 protein: CASSSGDCRLAGGPAGEQYF
CDR3 DNA: TGTGCCAGCAGCTCAGGGGATTGTAGGTTAGCGGGAGGGCCAGCGGGCGAGCAGTACTTC
J gene: TRBJ2-7
D gene: TRBD2
clone size: .
V gene: TRBV7-4

CDR3 protein: CASSPRQGAWDYGYTF
CDR3 DNA: TGTGCCAGCAGCCCGCGACAGGGGGCTTGGGACTATGGCTACACCTTC
J gene: TRBJ1-2
D gene: TRBD1
clone size: .
V gene: TRBV5-4

CDR3 protein: CASRNSPNQPQHF
CDR3 DNA: TGTGCCAGCAGAAACAGTCCCAATCAGCCCCAGCATTTT
J gene: TRBJ1-5
D gene: .
clone size: .
V gene: TRBV6-5

CDR3 protein: CASVSENTEAFF
CDR3 DNA: TGTGCCAGTGTCAGTGAGAACACTGAAGCTTTCTTT
J gene: TRBJ1-1
D gene: .
clone size: .
V gene: TRBV11-2

CDR3 protein: CASSIIPSEGALFF
CDR3 DNA: TGTGCCAGTAGCATTATCCCATCCGAGGGTGCTTTGTTTTTT
J gene: TRBJ1-4
D gene: .
clone size: .
V gene: TRBV19

CDR3 protein: CASLARSSTDTQYF
CDR3 DNA: TGTGCCAGCTTAGCGCGATCTAGCACAGATACGCAGTATTTT
J gene: TRBJ2-3
D gene: .
clone size: once
V gene: TRBV2

CDR3 protein: CASSMGRSNTGELFF
CDR3 DNA: TGTGCCAGTAGTATGGGGCGTTCGAACACCGGGGAGCTGTTTTTT
J gene: TRBJ2-2
D gene: .
clone size: .
V gene: TRBV19

CDR3 protein: CASSADMSNQPQHF
CDR3 DNA: TGTGCCAGCAGCGCTGACATGAGCAATCAGCCCCAGCATTTT
J gene: TRBJ1-5
D gene: .
clone size: .
V gene: TRBV2

CDR3 protein: CASSVGGDGNTIYF
CDR3 DNA: TGTGCCAGCAGCGTAGGCGGGGATGGAAACACCATATATTTT
J gene: TRBJ1-3
D gene: .
clone size: .
V gene: TRBV9

CDR3 protein: CASSQSQGSNQPQHF
CDR3 DNA: TGTGCCAGTAGTCAAAGCCAGGGGAGCAATCAGCCCCAGCATTTT
J gene: TRBJ1-5
D gene: .
clone size: few
V gene: TRBV19

CDR3 protein: CASGQGRRETQYF
CDR3 DNA: TGTGCCTCCGGACAGGGGAGGAGAGAGACCCAGTACTTC
J gene: TRBJ2-5
D gene: TRBD1
clone size: .
V gene: TRBV19

CDR3 protein: CASSLGGGTGVGTEAFF
CDR3 DNA: TGCGCCAGCAGCTTGGGTGGTGGAACAGGGGTGGGCACTGAAGCTTTCTTT
J gene: TRBJ1-1
D gene: TRBD1
clone size: .
V gene: TRBV5-1

CDR3 protein: CASSLPPGGDVSYEQYF
CDR3 DNA: TGCGCCAGCAGCTTGCCCCCTGGGGGGGACGTCTCCTACGAGCAGTACTTC
J gene: TRBJ2-7
D gene: TRBD2
clone size: once
V gene: TRBV5-1

CDR3 protein: CASSPKSASGTDTQYF
CDR3 DNA: TGTGCCAGCTCACCCAAGTCGGCTAGCGGAACAGATACGCAGTATTTT
J gene: TRBJ2-3
D gene: TRBD2
clone size: few
V gene: TRBV18

CDR3 protein: CASSTLGGGLGEAFF
CDR3 DNA: TGTGCCAGCAGCACCCTTGGGGGGGGGCTTGGTGAAGCTTTCTTT
J gene: TRBJ1-1
D gene: .
clone size: .
V gene: TRBV11-2

CDR3 protein: CATKTGQGPTYEQYF
CDR3 DNA: TGTGCCACCAAGACCGGACAGGGGCCGACCTACGAGCAGTACTTC
J gene: TRBJ2-7
D gene: TRBD1
clone size: once
V gene: TRBV15

CDR3 protein: CASSLSLARMEQFF
CDR3 DNA: TGTGCCAGCAGTTTAAGCCTAGCGAGGATGGAGCAGTTCTTC
J gene: TRBJ2-1
D gene: .
clone size: .
V gene: TRBV28

CDR3 protein: CAISEASLARDTQYF
CDR3 DNA: TGTGCCATCAGTGAGGCTAGTTTGGCGCGGGATACGCAGTATTTT
J gene: TRBJ2-3
D gene: .
clone size: .
V gene: TRBV10-3

CDR3 protein: CASSEGKGAVYNSPLHF
CDR3 DNA: TGTGCCAGCAGTGAGGGGAAGGGGGCAGTCTATAATTCACCCCTCCACTTT
J gene: TRBJ1-6
D gene: TRBD1
clone size: once
V gene: TRBV6-1

CDR3 protein: CASSQGRSYNSPLHF
CDR3 DNA: TGTGCCAGCAGCCAAGGAAGGAGCTATAATTCACCCCTCCACTTT
J gene: TRBJ1-6
D gene: .
clone size: once
V gene: TRBV4-2

CDR3 protein: CATSRGPNTEAFF
CDR3 DNA: TGTGCCACCTCGAGAGGGCCGAACACTGAAGCTTTCTTT
J gene: TRBJ1-1
D gene: .
clone size: once
V gene: TRBV28

CDR3 protein: CASSAIPGTEAFF
CDR3 DNA: TGTGCCAGCTCAGCCATCCCGGGCACTGAAGCTTTCTTT
J gene: TRBJ1-1
D gene: .
clone size: .
V gene: TRBV18

CDR3 protein: CASSQEGAGGDYGYTF
CDR3 DNA: TGCGCCAGCAGCCAAGAAGGGGCAGGGGGCGACTATGGCTACACCTTC
J gene: TRBJ1-2
D gene: TRBD1
clone size: .
V gene: TRBV4-1

CDR3 protein: CASSLLASGRVDEQFF
CDR3 DNA: TGCGCCAGCAGCTTGCTCGCTAGCGGGAGGGTCGATGAGCAGTTCTTC
J gene: TRBJ2-1
D gene: TRBD2
clone size: .
V gene: TRBV5-1

CDR3 protein: CASSLADTQYF
CDR3 DNA: TGCGCCAGCAGCTTGGCGGATACGCAGTATTTT
J gene: TRBJ2-3
D gene: .
clone size: .
V gene: TRBV5-1

CDR3 protein: CAIAKSYEQYF
CDR3 DNA: TGTGCCATTGCTAAATCCTACGAGCAGTACTTC
J gene: TRBJ2-7
D gene: .
clone size: few
V gene: TRBV10-3

CDR3 protein: CASSDTGSSGQPQHF
CDR3 DNA: TGTGCCAGCAGTGACACAGGGTCTTCAGGGCAGCCCCAGCATTTT
J gene: TRBJ1-5
D gene: .
clone size: .
V gene: TRBV6-1

CDR3 protein: CASSVGGQNTGELFF
CDR3 DNA: TGTGCCAGCAGCGTAGGCGGTCAGAACACCGGGGAGCTGTTTTTT
J gene: TRBJ2-2
D gene: .
clone size: .
V gene: TRBV9

CDR3 protein: CASSFPPSGEQYF
CDR3 DNA: TGTGCCAGCAGTTTTCCACCCTCAGGGGAGCAGTACTTC
J gene: TRBJ2-7
D gene: .
clone size: .
V gene: TRBV28

CDR3 protein: CASSQGHGGNYGYTF
CDR3 DNA: TGCGCCAGCAGCCAAGGCCATGGGGGGAACTATGGCTACACCTTC
J gene: TRBJ1-2
D gene: .
clone size: .
V gene: TRBV4-3